What follows describes a single T cell receptor beta chain. Original data processing: Amplifying reference gene primers gave estimates of nucleated cell counts. Using immunoSEQ multiplex PCR, the repertoire was profiled, and TCRdb retains in-frame clones only, with some absent. The V and J calls and clone size were taken over from that table, and D and trimming were inferred from the DNA. The data show under 170,000 clones, approximately 88% seen once. The data stem from a study of blood T cell repertoires in COVID-19. At the level of the study: Some COVID-19 samples were acute and others convalescent; all came from the United States, Italy and Spain. T cells, B-cell-depleted T cells, or PBMCs provided the cDNA or gDNA that served as material.

The sequencing input was peripheral blood. The source of this sequence is an older man with acute or convalescent COVID-19.

The CDR3 loop is CASNTLNTEAFF. In nucleotides, the CDR3 is TGTGCCAGCAACACGCTGAACACTGAAGCTTTCTTT. The chain has TRBV21-1 and TRBJ1-1; no check of the table's D call, TRBD1, against the DNA was made. TRBV21-1 is described as a pseudogene. CDR3 length: 12 amino acids.